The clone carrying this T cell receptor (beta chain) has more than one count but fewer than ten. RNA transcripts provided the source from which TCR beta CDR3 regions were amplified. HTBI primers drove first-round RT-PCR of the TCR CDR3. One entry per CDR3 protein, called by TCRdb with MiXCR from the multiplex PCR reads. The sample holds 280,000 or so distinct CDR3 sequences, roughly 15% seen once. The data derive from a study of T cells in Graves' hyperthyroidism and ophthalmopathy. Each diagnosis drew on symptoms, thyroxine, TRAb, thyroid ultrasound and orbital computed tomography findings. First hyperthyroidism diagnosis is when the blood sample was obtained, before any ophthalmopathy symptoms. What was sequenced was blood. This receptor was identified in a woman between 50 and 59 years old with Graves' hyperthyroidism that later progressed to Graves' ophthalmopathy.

CDR3 protein: CASSPLGGEYTGELFF. The CDR3 region has the DNA TGTGCCAGCAGCCCCCTGGGGGGAGAGTACACCGGGGAGCTGTTTTTT. This chain uses TRBV5-6 with TRBJ2-2, with D possibly being TRBD2 (6 bases). CDR3 length: 16 residues. V dropped 4 bases and J dropped 3 bases, with 16 bases sitting between them. The germline CDR1 and CDR2 sequences are SGHDT and YYEEEE.